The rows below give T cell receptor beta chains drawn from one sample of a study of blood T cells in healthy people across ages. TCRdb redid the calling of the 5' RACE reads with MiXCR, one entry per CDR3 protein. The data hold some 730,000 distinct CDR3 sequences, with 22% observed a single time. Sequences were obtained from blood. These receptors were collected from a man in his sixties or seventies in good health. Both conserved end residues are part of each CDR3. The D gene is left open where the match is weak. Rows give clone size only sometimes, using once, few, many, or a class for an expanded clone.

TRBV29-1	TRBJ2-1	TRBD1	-	CSVEAGQPYNEQFF	TGCAGCGTTGAAGCGGGACAGCCTTACAATGAGCAGTTCTTC
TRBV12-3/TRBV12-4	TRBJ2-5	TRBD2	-	CASSFAGTSGQETQYF	TGTGCCAGCAGTTTCGCCGGGACTAGCGGACAAGAGACCCAGTACTTC
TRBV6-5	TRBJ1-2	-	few	CASRDSYGYTF	TGTGCCAGCAGGGACAGCTATGGCTACACCTTC
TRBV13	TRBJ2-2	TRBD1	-	CASSDDRGLYTGELFF	TGTGCCAGCAGCGACGACAGGGGGCTTTACACCGGGGAGCTGTTTTTT
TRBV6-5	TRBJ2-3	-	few	CASSSLYIRQVTSTQYF	TGTGCCAGCAGTTCCCTTTATATACGGCAGGTCACTTCCACGCAGTATTTT
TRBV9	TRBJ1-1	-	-	CASSFRGGGDTGAFF	TGTGCCAGCAGCTTCAGAGGGGGAGGAGACACTGGAGCTTTCTTT
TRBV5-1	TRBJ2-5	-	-	CASSHDGRAETQYF	TGCGCCAGCAGCCATGATGGAAGGGCGGAGACCCAGTACTTC
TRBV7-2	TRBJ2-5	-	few	CASSRTQGSGTQYF	TGTGCCAGCAGTAGGACCCAGGGAAGTGGGACCCAGTACTTC
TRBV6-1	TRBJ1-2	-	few	CASSDQPPGPTAYGYTF	TGTGCCAGCAGTGACCAGCCACCGGGACCGACCGCTTATGGCTACACCTTC
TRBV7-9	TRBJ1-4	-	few	CASSFTSGQGFPNEKLFF	TGTGCCAGCAGCTTCACTTCGGGGCAGGGATTTCCTAATGAAAAACTGTTTTTT
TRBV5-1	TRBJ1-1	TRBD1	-	CASSSSGGKGEAFF	TGCGCCAGCAGCTCTTCAGGGGGTAAGGGTGAAGCTTTCTTT
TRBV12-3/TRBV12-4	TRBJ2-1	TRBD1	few	CASSSGQGVEGLYNEQFF	TGTGCCAGCAGTTCAGGACAGGGGGTTGAGGGGCTCTACAATGAGCAGTTCTTC
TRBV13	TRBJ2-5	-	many	CASSSFQETQYF	TGTGCCAGCAGCTCGTTCCAAGAGACCCAGTACTTC
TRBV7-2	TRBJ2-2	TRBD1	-	CASSLGLGTVLSGELFF	TGTGCCAGCAGCTTAGGATTAGGGACAGTTCTTTCCGGGGAGCTGTTTTTT
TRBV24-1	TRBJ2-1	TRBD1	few	CATSDATGAVSYNEQFF	TGTGCCACCAGTGATGCGACAGGGGCTGTCTCCTACAATGAGCAGTTCTTC
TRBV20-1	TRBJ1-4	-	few	CSARDRTLSNEKLFF	TGCAGTGCTAGAGACCGGACTCTTTCTAATGAAAAACTGTTTTTT
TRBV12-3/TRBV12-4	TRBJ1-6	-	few	CASSLKQGSSPLHF	TGTGCCAGCAGTTTAAAGCAGGGGAGTTCACCCCTCCACTTT
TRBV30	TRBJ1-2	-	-	CAWSVLGANYGYTF	TGTGCCTGGAGTGTACTGGGTGCTAACTATGGCTACACCTTC
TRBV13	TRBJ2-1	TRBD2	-	CASSHSGRANEQFF	TGTGCCAGCAGCCATAGCGGGAGGGCCAATGAGCAGTTCTTC
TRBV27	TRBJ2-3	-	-	CASSPLRPAGTDTQYF	TGTGCCAGCAGTCCCCTCCGACCAGCTGGGACAGATACGCAGTATTTT
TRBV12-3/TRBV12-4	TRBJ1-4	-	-	CASSISLGEKLFF	TGTGCCAGCAGTATTTCGCTGGGTGAAAAACTGTTTTTT
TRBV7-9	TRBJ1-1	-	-	CASNFRDTEAFF	TGTGCCAGCAACTTCCGGGACACTGAAGCTTTCTTT
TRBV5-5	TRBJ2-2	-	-	CASSLSSRDHGELFF	TGTGCCAGCAGCTTGTCTTCCAGGGATCACGGGGAGCTGTTTTTT
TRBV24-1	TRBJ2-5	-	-	CATSAQGVKETQYF	TGTGCCACCAGTGCGCAGGGAGTAAAAGAGACCCAGTACTTC
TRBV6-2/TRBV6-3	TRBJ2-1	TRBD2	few	CASSWSSGLMGQFF	TGTGCCAGCAGTTGGTCTAGCGGGCTGATGGGGCAGTTCTTC
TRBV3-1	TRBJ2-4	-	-	CASSLGGIQKNIQYF	TGTGCCAGCAGCCTAGGGGGGATACAGAAAAACATTCAGTACTTC
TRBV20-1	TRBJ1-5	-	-	CSARDPLTGENQPQHF	TGCAGTGCTAGAGATCCGCTGACAGGAGAGAATCAGCCCCAGCATTTT
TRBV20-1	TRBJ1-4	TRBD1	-	CSARGGVGAEKLFF	TGCAGTGCCCGAGGGGGCGTGGGGGCTGAAAAGCTGTTTTTT
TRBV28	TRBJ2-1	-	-	CATYCNEQFF	TGTGCCACCTATTGCAATGAGCAGTTCTTC
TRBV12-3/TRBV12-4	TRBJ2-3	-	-	CASSFVAVSADTQYF	TGTGCCAGCAGTTTCGTAGCGGTGAGCGCAGATACGCAGTATTTT
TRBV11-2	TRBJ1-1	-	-	CASTDNPNTEAFF	TGTGCCAGCACCGACAACCCGAACACTGAAGCTTTCTTT
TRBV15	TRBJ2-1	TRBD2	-	CATSRGSGRDNEQFF	TGTGCCACCAGCAGAGGTAGCGGGAGGGACAATGAGCAGTTCTTC
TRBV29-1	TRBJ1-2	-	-	CSVDTPSDNYGYTF	TGCAGCGTCGACACCCCTTCAGATAACTATGGCTACACCTTC
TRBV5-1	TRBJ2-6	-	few	CASRQRDFSGANVLTF	TGCGCCAGCAGACAACGGGACTTCTCTGGGGCCAACGTCCTGACTTTC
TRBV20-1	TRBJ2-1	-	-	CSASRLSSYNEQFF	TGCAGTGCTAGTCGACTCTCCTCCTACAATGAGCAGTTCTTC
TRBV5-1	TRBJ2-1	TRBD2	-	CASSSSTSGRDEQFF	TGCGCCAGCAGCTCCTCGACTAGCGGGAGAGATGAGCAGTTCTTC
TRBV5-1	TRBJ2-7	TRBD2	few	CASSVTSGGTPREQYF	TGCGCCAGCAGCGTAACTAGCGGGGGGACCCCTAGGGAGCAGTACTTC
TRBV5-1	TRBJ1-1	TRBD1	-	CASCEAGGLTEAFF	TGCGCCAGCTGTGAAGCAGGGGGATTGACTGAAGCTTTCTTT
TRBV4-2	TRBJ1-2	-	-	CASSQGGPAYGYTF	TGTGCCAGCAGCCAAGGGGGGCCAGCCTATGGCTACACCTTC
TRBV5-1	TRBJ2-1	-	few	CASSWPRVGSYNEQFF	TGCGCCAGCAGCTGGCCGCGGGTGGGCTCCTACAATGAGCAGTTCTTC
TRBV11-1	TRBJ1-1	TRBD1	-	CASSRWTGENTEAFF	TGTGCCAGCAGCCGATGGACAGGGGAGAACACTGAAGCTTTCTTT
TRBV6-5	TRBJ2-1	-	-	CASSYEGYGSKNEQFF	TGTGCCAGCAGTTACGAAGGGTATGGGAGTAAAAATGAGCAGTTCTTC
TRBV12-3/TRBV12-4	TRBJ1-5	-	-	CASREGNQPQHF	TGTGCCAGCAGAGAGGGGAATCAGCCCCAGCATTTT
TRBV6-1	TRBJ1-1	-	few	CASRPGHLENTEAFF	TGTGCCAGCAGACCGGGACACTTGGAAAACACTGAAGCTTTCTTT
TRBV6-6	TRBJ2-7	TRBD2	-	CASSRRLAGGLYEQYF	TGTGCCAGCAGTCGGAGACTAGCGGGGGGCCTCTACGAGCAGTACTTC
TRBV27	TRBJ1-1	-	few	CASGAGQVNTEAFF	TGTGCCAGCGGTGCAGGACAAGTGAACACTGAAGCTTTCTTT
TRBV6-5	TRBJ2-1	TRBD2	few	CASSRTTSGSYNEQFF	TGTGCCAGCAGCCGTACTACTAGCGGGAGTTACAATGAGCAGTTCTTC
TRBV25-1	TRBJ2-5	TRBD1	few	CTSKGQQETQYF	TGTACCAGCAAGGGACAGCAAGAGACCCAGTACTTC
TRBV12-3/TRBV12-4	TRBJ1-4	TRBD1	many	CASSSARGKYGNEKLFF	TGTGCCAGCAGTTCAGCCAGGGGGAAGTATGGCAATGAAAAACTGTTTTTT
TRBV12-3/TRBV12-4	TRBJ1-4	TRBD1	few	CASSIRQGVGKLFF	TGTGCCAGCAGTATTCGACAGGGGGTAGGAAAACTGTTTTTT
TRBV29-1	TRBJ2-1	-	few	CSGWWREQFF	TGCAGCGGGTGGTGGCGTGAGCAGTTCTTC
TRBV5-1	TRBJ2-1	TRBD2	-	CASSLGSGMSYNEQFF	TGCGCCAGCAGCTTGGGGAGCGGGATGTCATACAATGAGCAGTTCTTC
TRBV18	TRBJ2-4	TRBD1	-	CASSPPQGAAEKNIQYF	TGTGCCAGCTCACCACCGCAGGGGGCCGCAGAAAAAAACATTCAGTACTTC
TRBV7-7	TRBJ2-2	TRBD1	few	CASSWDRDTWNTGELFF	TGTGCCAGCAGCTGGGACAGGGATACATGGAACACCGGGGAGCTGTTTTTT
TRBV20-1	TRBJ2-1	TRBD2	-	CGARPPSGSVEQFF	TGCGGTGCTAGACCGCCTAGCGGGAGCGTTGAGCAGTTCTTC
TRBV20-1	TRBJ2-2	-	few	CSARGSTGNTGELFF	TGCAGTGCTAGAGGCTCAACAGGGAACACCGGGGAGCTGTTTTTT
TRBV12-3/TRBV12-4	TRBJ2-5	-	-	CASSAGTTAQETQYF	TGTGCCAGCAGTGCCGGGACCACTGCCCAAGAGACCCAGTACTTC
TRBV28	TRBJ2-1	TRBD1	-	CATRTGGVNEQFF	TGTGCCACACGAACAGGGGGAGTCAATGAGCAGTTCTTC
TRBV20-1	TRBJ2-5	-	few	CSAGRTVQETQYF	TGCAGTGCTGGACGGACGGTCCAAGAGACCCAGTACTTC